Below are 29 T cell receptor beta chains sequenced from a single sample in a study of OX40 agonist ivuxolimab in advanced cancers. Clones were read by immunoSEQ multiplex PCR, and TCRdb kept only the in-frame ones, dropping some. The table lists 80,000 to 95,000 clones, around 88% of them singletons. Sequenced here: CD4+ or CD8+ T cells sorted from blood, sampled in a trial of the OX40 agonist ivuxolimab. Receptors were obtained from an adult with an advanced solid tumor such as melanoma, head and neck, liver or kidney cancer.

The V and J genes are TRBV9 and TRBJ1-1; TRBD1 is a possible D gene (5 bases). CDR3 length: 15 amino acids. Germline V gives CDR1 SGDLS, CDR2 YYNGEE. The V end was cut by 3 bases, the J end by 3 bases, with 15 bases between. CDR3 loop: CASSAGRGDDTEAFF. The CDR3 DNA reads TGTGCCAGCAGCGCGGGACGGGGCGATGACACTGAAGCTTTCTTT.

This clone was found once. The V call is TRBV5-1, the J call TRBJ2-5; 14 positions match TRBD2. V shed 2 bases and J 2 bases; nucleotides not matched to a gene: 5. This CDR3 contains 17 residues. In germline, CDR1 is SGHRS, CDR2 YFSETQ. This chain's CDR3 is CASSLGLAGGLQETQYF. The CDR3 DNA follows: TGCGCCAGCAGCTTAGGACTAGCGGGAGGACTTCAAGAGACCCAGTACTTC.

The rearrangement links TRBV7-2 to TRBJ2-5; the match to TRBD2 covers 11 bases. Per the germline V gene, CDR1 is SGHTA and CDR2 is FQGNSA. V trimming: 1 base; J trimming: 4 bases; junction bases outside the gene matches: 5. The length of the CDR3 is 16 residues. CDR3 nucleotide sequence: TGTGCCAGCAGCTTAGTGACTAGCGGGACCGGAGAGACCCAGTACTTC. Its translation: CASSLVTSGTGETQYF.

In DNA form, the CDR3 reads TGTGCCAGCAGACAAGGACCCGTTTCCTCTGGAAACACCATATATTTT. Amino acids: CASRQGPVSSGNTIYF. The rearrangement links TRBV7-9 to TRBJ1-3, with no clear D. Trimming removed 6 bases at V and 0 bases at J, with 15 bases between. The CDR3 runs to 16 residues. CDR1 and CDR2 from the germline V gene are SEHNR and FQNEAQ (reference sequence).

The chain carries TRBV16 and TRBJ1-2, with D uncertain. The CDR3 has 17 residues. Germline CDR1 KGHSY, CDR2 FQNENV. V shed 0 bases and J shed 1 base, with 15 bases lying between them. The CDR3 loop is CASSQSGSFVINYGYTF. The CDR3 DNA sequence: TGTGCCAGCAGCCAATCCGGAAGTTTCGTTATTAACTATGGCTACACCTTC.

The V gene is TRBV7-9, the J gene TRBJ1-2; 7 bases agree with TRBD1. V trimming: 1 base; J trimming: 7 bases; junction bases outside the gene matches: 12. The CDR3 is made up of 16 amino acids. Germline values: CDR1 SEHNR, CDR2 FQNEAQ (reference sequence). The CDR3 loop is CASSLEGGRARTGYTF. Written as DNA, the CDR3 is TGTGCCAGCAGCTTAGAAGGGGGCAGGGCGAGAACTGGCTACACCTTC.

CDR3 residues: CASSEGYSGLNYNEQFF. CDR3 bases: TGTGCCAGCAGTGAGGGGTATAGCGGATTGAACTACAATGAGCAGTTCTTC. This sequence joins TRBV6-4 and TRBJ2-1, with a possible D match to TRBD2 (6 bases). The CDR3 loop spans 17 amino acids. Germline V CDR1 and CDR2: MRHNA, SNTAGT. Trimming cost V 3 bases and J 3 bases, with 18 bases left between them.

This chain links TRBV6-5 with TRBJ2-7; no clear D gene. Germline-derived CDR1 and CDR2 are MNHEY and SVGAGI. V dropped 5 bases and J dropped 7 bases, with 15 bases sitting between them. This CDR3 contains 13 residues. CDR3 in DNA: TGTGCCAGCAGTAAATTTATCGACGCTGAGCAGTACTTC. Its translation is CASSKFIDAEQYF.

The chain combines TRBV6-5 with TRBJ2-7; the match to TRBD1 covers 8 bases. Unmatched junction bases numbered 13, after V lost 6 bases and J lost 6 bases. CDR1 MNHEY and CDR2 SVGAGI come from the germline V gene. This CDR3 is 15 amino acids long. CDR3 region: CASSLKYRGVGEQYF. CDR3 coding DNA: TGTGCCAGCAGCCTGAAGTACAGGGGGGTAGGCGAGCAGTACTTC.

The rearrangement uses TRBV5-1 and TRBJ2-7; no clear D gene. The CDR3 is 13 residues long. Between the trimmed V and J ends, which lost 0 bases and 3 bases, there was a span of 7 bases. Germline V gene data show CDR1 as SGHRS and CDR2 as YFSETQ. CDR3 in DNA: TGCGCCAGCAGCTTGGACACTCTCTACGAGCAGTACTTC. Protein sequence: CASSLDTLYEQYF.

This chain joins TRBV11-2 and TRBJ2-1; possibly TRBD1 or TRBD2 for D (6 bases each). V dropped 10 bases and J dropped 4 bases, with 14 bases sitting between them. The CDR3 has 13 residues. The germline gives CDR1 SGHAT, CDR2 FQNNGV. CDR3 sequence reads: CATRGGPYNEQFF. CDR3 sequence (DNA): TGTGCCACCCGTGGGGGGCCATACAATGAGCAGTTCTTC.

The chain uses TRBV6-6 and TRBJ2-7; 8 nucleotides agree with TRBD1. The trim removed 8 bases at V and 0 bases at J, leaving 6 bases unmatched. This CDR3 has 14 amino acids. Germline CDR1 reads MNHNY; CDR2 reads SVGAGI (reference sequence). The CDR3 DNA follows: TGTGCCAGCCTACGGGACAGGACCTCCTACGAGCAGTACTTC. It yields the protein CASLRDRTSYEQYF.

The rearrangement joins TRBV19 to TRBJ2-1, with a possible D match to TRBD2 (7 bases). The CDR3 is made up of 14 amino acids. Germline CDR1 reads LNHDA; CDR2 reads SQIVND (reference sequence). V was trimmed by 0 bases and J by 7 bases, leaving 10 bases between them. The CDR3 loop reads CASSIDRGANEQFF. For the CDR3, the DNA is TGTGCCAGTAGTATAGACCGGGGGGCAAATGAGCAGTTCTTC.

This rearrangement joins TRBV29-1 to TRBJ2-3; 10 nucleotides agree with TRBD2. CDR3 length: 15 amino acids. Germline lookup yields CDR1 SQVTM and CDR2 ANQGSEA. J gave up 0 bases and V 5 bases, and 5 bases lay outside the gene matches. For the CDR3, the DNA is TGCAGCGTTCCCACTAGCGGGGCTAGCACAGATACGCAGTATTTT. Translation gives CSVPTSGASTDTQYF.

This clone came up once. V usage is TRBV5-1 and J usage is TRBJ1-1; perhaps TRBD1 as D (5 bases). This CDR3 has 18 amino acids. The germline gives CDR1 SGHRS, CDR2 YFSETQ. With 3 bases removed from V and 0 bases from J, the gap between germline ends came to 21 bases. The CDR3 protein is CASSSRFAGGALNTEAFF. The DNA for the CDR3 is TGCGCCAGCAGCTCCCGCTTCGCAGGTGGGGCATTGAACACTGAAGCTTTCTTT.

DNA for the CDR3: TGTGCCAGCACCACCAAGGGGACTAGCGTTCCGCTGGGAGATACGCAGTATTTT. Its protein is CASTTKGTSVPLGDTQYF. The V call is TRBV11-3, the J call TRBJ2-3; 10 bases match TRBD2. The junction had 18 bases not matched to a gene; V was cut back by 7 bases and J by 5 bases. The CDR3 length is 18 residues. Germline assignment: CDR1 SGHNT and CDR2 YENEEA.

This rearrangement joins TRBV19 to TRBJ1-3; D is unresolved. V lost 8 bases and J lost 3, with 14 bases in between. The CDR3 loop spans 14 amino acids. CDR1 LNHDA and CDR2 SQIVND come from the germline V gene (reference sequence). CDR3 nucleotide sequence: TGTGCCAGTCATGAAGGACCTAATGGAAACACCATATATTTT. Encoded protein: CASHEGPNGNTIYF.

CDR3 protein: CASRRDRGNSPLHF. The CDR3 bases are TGTGCCAGCAGAAGGGACAGGGGAAATTCACCCCTCCACTTT. The chain uses TRBV6-5 and TRBJ1-6, with TRBD1 matching over 10 bases. The junction had 3 bases not matched to a gene; V was cut back by 6 bases and J by 7 bases. Germline V lookup: CDR1 MNHEY, CDR2 SVGAGI. This CDR3 is built from 14 residues.

The CDR3 loop reads CASSTWPAGASGNTIYF. DNA of the CDR3: TGTGCCAGCAGTACCTGGCCAGCAGGTGCCTCTGGAAACACCATATATTTT. This chain links TRBV28 with TRBJ1-3; D not resolved. Germline CDR1 and CDR2: MDHEN and SYDVKM. CDR3 length equals 17 residues. V was cut by 5 bases and J by 0 bases, with 17 bases left in between.

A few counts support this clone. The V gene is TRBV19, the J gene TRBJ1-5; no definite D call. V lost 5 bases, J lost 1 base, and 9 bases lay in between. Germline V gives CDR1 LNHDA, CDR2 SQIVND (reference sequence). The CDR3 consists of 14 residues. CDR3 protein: CASSGLNSNQPQHF. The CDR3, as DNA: TGTGCCAGTAGTGGACTGAACAGCAATCAGCCCCAGCATTTT.

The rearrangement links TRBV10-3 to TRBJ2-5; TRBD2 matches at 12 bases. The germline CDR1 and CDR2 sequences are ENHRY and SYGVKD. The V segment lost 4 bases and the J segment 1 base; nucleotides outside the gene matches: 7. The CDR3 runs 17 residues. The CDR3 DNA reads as TGTGCCATCAGTGTGACTAGCGGGGGTAGCACCCAAGAGACCCAGTACTTC. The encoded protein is CAISVTSGGSTQETQYF.

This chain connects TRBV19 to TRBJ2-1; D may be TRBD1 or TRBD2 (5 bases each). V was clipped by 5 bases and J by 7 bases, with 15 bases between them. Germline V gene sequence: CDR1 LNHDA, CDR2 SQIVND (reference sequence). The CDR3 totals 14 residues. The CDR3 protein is CASSDRTGANEQFF. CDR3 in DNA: TGTGCCAGTAGTGATCGGACTGGGGCGAATGAGCAGTTCTTC. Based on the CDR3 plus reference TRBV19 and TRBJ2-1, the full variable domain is DGGITQSPKYLFRKEGQNVTLSCEQNLNHDAMYWYRQDPGQGLRLIYYSQIVNDFQKGDIAEGYSVSREKKESFPLTVTSAQKNPTAFYLCASSDRTGANEQFFGPGTRLTVL.

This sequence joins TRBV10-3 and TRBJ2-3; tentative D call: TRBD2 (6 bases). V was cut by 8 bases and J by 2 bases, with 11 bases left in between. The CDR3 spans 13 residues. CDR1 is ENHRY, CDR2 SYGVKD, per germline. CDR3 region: CAILSGTTDTQYF. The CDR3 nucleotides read TGTGCCATCCTTAGCGGCACCACAGATACGCAGTATTTT.

CDR3 loop: CASSASKEQFF. CDR3 DNA sequence: TGTGCCAGCAGCGCGTCAAAGGAGCAGTTCTTC. This chain connects TRBV7-2 to TRBJ2-1; D gene ambiguous. With 5 bases removed from V and 10 bases from J, the gap between germline ends came to 9 bases. Germline values: CDR1 SGHTA, CDR2 FQGNSA. The CDR3 has 11 residues.

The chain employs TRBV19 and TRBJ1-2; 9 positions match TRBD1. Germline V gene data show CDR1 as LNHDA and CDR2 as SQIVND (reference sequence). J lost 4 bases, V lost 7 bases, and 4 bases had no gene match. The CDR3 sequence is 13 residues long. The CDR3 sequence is CASTQGAAYGYTF. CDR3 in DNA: TGTGCCAGTACACAGGGGGCTGCCTATGGCTACACCTTC.

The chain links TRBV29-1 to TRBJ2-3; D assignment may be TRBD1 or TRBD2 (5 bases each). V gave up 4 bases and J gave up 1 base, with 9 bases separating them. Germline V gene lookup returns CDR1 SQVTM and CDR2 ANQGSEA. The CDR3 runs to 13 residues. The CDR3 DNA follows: TGCAGCGTTGGGGGGATAGGCACAGATACGCAGTATTTT. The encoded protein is CSVGGIGTDTQYF.

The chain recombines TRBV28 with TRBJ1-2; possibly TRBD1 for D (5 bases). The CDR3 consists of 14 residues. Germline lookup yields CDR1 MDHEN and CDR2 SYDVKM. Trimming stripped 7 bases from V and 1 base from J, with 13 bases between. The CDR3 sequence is CASTPAGLNYGYTF. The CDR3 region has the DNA TGTGCCAGCACCCCGGCGGGGCTTAACTATGGCTACACCTTC.

This CDR3 reads CASSPTGQKNTIYF. DNA of the CDR3: TGTGCCAGCTCACCGACGGGACAGAAAAACACCATATATTTT. The J gene is TRBJ1-3, the V gene TRBV18; 7 bases fit TRBD1. With V trimmed by 3 bases and J by 6 bases, 5 bases remained unmatched. There are 14 residues in the CDR3. CDR1 KGHSH and CDR2 LQKENI come from the germline V gene.

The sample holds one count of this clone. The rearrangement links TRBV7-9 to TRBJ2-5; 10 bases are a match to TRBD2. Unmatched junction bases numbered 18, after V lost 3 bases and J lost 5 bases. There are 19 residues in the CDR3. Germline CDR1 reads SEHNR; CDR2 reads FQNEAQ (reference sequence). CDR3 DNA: TGTGCCAGCAGCTTCGCGGCTGGGAGAGCGGGGGGGCCCCGGGAGACCCAGTACTTC. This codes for CASSFAAGRAGGPRETQYF.